The clone carrying this T cell receptor beta chain was counted at least ten times. The target antigen is unknown. With 10-nucleotide random UMIs, 5'RACE was used to make the cDNA. Every sequencing run produced over 200 million TCR-beta sequences, and the sequences from any one run covered 15-18 subjects. TCRdb reprocessed the 5' RACE reads with MiXCR, giving one entry per CDR3 protein. The sample gives fewer than 90,000 distinct CDR3 sequences, over 9% of which show up once; about 1.8% is in the top ten. This sample was taken from a study of neurological immune-mediated disorders. Findings and limits, study-wide: Sharing of CDR3 amino acid sequences among expanded clones across subjects was absent, suggesting private repertoires in all groups.

The germline V and J ends were trimmed by 5 bases and 5 bases, with 16 bases remaining between them. Germline CDR1 reads SGHRS; CDR2 reads YFSETQ. CDR3 length: 14 amino acids. The source of this sequence is a man in his forties or fifties in good health. The rearrangement uses TRBV5-1 and TRBJ2-5; maybe TRBD2 (6 bases). The sample was PBMCs. The CDR3 DNA reads as TGCGCCAGCAGTCCCGGGAGCCTGGGGGAGACCCAGTACTTC. This sequence encodes CASSPGSLGETQYF.